The clone carrying this T cell receptor (beta chain) was counted a few times. The antigen is undetermined. This CDR3 is 17 amino acids long. Looked up from germline, CDR1 is MGHDK and CDR2 is SYGVNS. Trimming took 4 bases from V and 2 from J, leaving 21 bases between them. This entry comes from a study of beta chain features in type 1 diabetes. The isolated RNA, all of it, was reverse transcribed, so expressed TCRB transcripts were what got sequenced. TCRdb keeps only in-frame clones here, not all; method: immunoSEQ multiplex PCR. The data contain 600,000 to 700,000 clones, around 12% of them singletons. Study-wide results and caveats: TCRB CDR3s were moderately but significantly shorter in Type 1 diabetes patients in all four CD4+ subsets.

Material: naive CD4+ T cells from blood. The TCR was taken from a man aged 30 to 39 with type 1 diabetes. This sequence joins TRBV25-1 and TRBJ2-7, with D possibly being TRBD1 or TRBD2 (5 bases each). In nucleotides, the CDR3 is TGTGCCAGCAGTGCCATTCTGTCCCGGGACGGACCCTACGAGCAGTACTTC. Translated: CASSAILSRDGPYEQYF.